This T cell receptor (beta chain) was documented in a study of T cells after posttransplantation cyclophosphamide. With regard to this clone: Antigen: not known.

Study findings and constraints: Tissue-infiltrating T cells from skin or gut overlapped little with blood T cells. After PTCy, TRB diversity resembled that of CNI/methotrexate controls. Later blood repertoires were often dominated by clones from the donor CD8+ memory compartment.

CDR1 and CDR2 (germline): MGHRA, YSYEKL. The CDR3 extends over 16 amino acids. V was pared by 2 bases and J by 5 bases, with 18 bases between. Profiled with immunoSEQ multiplex PCR; TCRdb holds only in-frame clones, not every one. The sample lists tens of thousands of clones; approximately 92% were seen once. This related bone marrow graft donor gave peripheral blood on the day of marrow donation. The sequenced material came from PBMCs. The genes are TRBV4-1 and TRBJ2-5; D may be TRBD1 (5 bases). The source of this sequence is a woman aged 25 to 39 in good health and a related stem cell transplant donor. The CDR3 DNA reads as TGCGCCAGCAGCCAACTACTGGCCAGGGCGCGGGAGACCCAGTACTTC. Protein sequence: CASSQLLARARETQYF.